These 12 T cell receptor beta chains were all obtained from the same sample, sequenced in a study of T cell responses to AZD1222 COVID-19 vaccine (dated by TCRdb to the early 2020s). Receptor amplification or capture employed the immunoSEQ multiplex PCR assay. What TCRdb holds here is the immuneACCESS table cut down to in-frame rearrangements. Part of the clones is not present; checked against another copy, under half of the missing clones reflect an unresolved V gene, and the others are unexplained. The sample profile shows 120,000 or so clones; approximately 86% of them were found once. 2.5% to 3.5% of the sample is held by the ten biggest clonotypes. The time point label corresponds to: about 28 days (+/-7) after the second vaccine dose. The sample was peripheral blood, taken 28 days after the second AZD1222 dose. The receptors derive from an adult who received the AZD1222 COVID-19 vaccine.

J is TRBJ2-3 and V is TRBV11-2, with D maybe TRBD2 (6 bases). CDR1 and CDR2 from the germline V gene are SGHAT and FQNNGV. The CDR3 loop spans 16 amino acids. V gave up 1 base and J gave up 5 bases, with 16 bases separating them. This chain's CDR3 is CASSLVKGQGGDTQYF. The CDR3 DNA is TGTGCCAGCAGCTTAGTAAAGGGCCAGGGAGGAGATACGCAGTATTTT.

The sample holds a few counts of this clone. This rearrangement joins TRBV18 to TRBJ1-2; TRBD1 aligns across 8 bases. The CDR3 loop spans 13 amino acids. Germline CDR1 reads KGHSH; CDR2 reads LQKENI. Trimming took 3 bases from V and 8 from J; bases not matched to a gene: 5. CDR3 residues: CASSPDRVDGYTF. The CDR3 nucleotides read TGTGCCAGCTCACCGGACAGGGTGGACGGCTACACCTTC.

The chain couples TRBV18 to TRBJ1-2; 7 nucleotides match TRBD1. The CDR3 sequence is 14 residues long. From germline, CDR1 is KGHSH and CDR2 LQKENI. V shed 1 base and J 6 bases; nucleotides not matched to a gene: 5. DNA for the CDR3: TGTGCCAGCTCACCACAGGGGGCGCAAAATGGCTACACCTTC. Translating it yields CASSPQGAQNGYTF.

The rearrangement joins TRBV29-1 to TRBJ1-2; unclear D gene. Germline V gene data show CDR1 as SQVTM and CDR2 as ANQGSEA. The CDR3 has 11 residues. Trimming removed 5 bases from V and 8 bases from J, with 12 bases in between. CDR3 residues: CSVPKGLGYTF. CDR3 sequence (DNA): TGCAGCGTTCCTAAGGGTTTGGGCTACACCTTC.

This clone has just a few counts. The chain employs TRBV13 and TRBJ1-3, with a tentative D call TRBD1 (5 bases). The germline gives CDR1 PRHDT, CDR2 FYEKMQ (reference sequence). This CDR3 has 14 amino acids. Trimming stripped 4 bases from V and 4 bases from J, with 11 bases between. The DNA for the CDR3 is TGTGCCAGCAGCTCCCGACAGCTCGGAAACACCATATATTTT. Translated, it gives CASSSRQLGNTIYF.

The gene calls are TRBV11-1 and TRBJ1-2; the D gene is possibly TRBD1 (6 bases). Trimming removed 1 base from V and 5 bases from J, with 14 bases in between. This CDR3 is 15 amino acids long. The germline CDR1 and CDR2 sequences are SGHAT and FQDESV (reference sequence). The chain's CDR3 is CASSLGGGASYGYTF. As DNA, the CDR3 is TGTGCCAGCAGCTTAGGCGGGGGCGCTTCGTATGGCTACACCTTC.

V and J are TRBV4-1 and TRBJ2-7, with 7 bases identical to TRBD1. V dropped 4 bases and J dropped 5; count of bases not matched to a gene: 5. The germline V gene encodes CDR1 MGHRA and CDR2 YSYEKL. The CDR3 loop spans 13 amino acids. In nucleotides, the CDR3 is TGCGCCAGCAGCCCCCAGGGGGTGGACGAGCAGTACTTC. Its translation is CASSPQGVDEQYF.

Remarks on this clone: Sequence at one end of the junction differs from germline and may be a read error. The V call is TRBV19, the J call TRBJ2-2; possibly TRBD2 for D (6 bases). Looked up from germline, CDR1 is LNHDA and CDR2 is SQIVND (reference sequence). The CDR3 length is 15 residues. The DNA for the CDR3 is TGTGCCAGTATGCTTGGGGGGTACTTGACCGGAGAGCTGTTTTTT. Translating it yields CASMLGGYLTGELFF.

The chain is built from TRBV5-1 and TRBJ2-4, with TRBD1 matching over 9 bases. Germline V gene sequence: CDR1 SGHRS, CDR2 YFSETQ. The V gene end was trimmed by 4 bases and the J gene end by 8 bases; junction bases not matched to a gene: 7. The CDR3 has 14 residues. CDR3 DNA sequence: TGCGCCAGCAGCAAGGGACAGGGTGATGACATTCAGTACTTC. Protein: CASSKGQGDDIQYF.

This clone has only one observation. The chain joins TRBV10-2 to TRBJ2-1, with 8 bases matching TRBD1. The CDR3 extends over 15 amino acids. Germline-derived CDR1 and CDR2 are WSHSY and SAAADI. V was clipped by 6 bases and J by 4 bases; unmatched bases: 8. The CDR3 here is CASRRSQGAYNEQFF. The CDR3 bases are TGCGCCAGCAGACGTTCCCAGGGGGCGTACAATGAGCAGTTCTTC.

The CDR3 sequence is CASSRNRDSYEQYF. CDR3 coding DNA: TGCGCCAGCAGCCGCAACAGGGACTCCTACGAGCAGTACTTC. The V call is TRBV4-1, the J call TRBJ2-7; D may be TRBD1 (6 bases). The germline V gene encodes CDR1 MGHRA and CDR2 YSYEKL. This CDR3 comprises 14 residues. Between the trimmed V and J ends, which lost 4 bases and 0 bases, there was a span of 10 bases.

CDR3 sequence reads: CASSLWGTATNEKLFF. Here the CDR3 DNA reads TGCGCCAGCAGCTTGTGGGGGACTGCAACTAATGAAAAACTGTTTTTT. The chain couples TRBV5-1 to TRBJ1-4, with D perhaps TRBD1 (5 bases). Germline CDR1 and CDR2: SGHRS and YFSETQ. This CDR3 has 16 residues. Trimming left V 1 base short and J 0 bases short, with 10 bases between.